The T cell receptor (beta chain) under discussion was sequenced for a study of blood T cells in healthy people across ages. This clonotype occurred a few times. Its antigen remains unidentified. A read error may explain this, as a much larger clone is one base away. This CDR3 has 13 amino acids. The germline V gene has CDR1 SGHDN and CDR2 FVKESK. General study findings and limits: The unknown donor CMV status may have confounded expanded clonotype changes.

The sample, about 9.2 milliliters of peripheral blood, was drawn from each donor. A second PCR of 7 to 11 cycles used a sample-barcoded 5' primer and a J-beta primer mix. From each sample, at least 2.5 million paired-end reads containing CDR3 were obtained. TCRdb re-called the 5' RACE reads with MiXCR, one entry per CDR3 protein. The repertoire has 710,000 or so distinct CDR3 sequences, approximately 31% of them found once; the top ten carry 15%. The source of this sequence is a woman over 75 in good health. The rearrangement links TRBV14 to TRBJ2-7; TRBD1 aligns across 7 bases. The closer fit of TRBJ2-4 to the DNA end suggests the J call may be wrong. The specimen sequenced was blood. DNA for the CDR3: TGTGCCGGCAGCTCCGGGACAGAAAACATTCAGTACTTC. Amino acid sequence: CAGSSGTENIQYF.